Listed below are T cell receptor beta chains from one sample, sequenced in a study of shared clonotypes between healthy human individuals. Sequencing was performed with immunoSEQ multiplex PCR; in TCRdb, only in-frame clones are kept and a portion is missing. Of fewer than 500,000 clones listed, 75% to 80% are singletons. Sequenced sample: PBMCs. The source is a woman between 35 and 50 years old in good health. Some clones in this sample may be carry-over from other donors' samples. The CDR3 runs from the conserved cysteine through the conserved F or W. D genes are given only for firm matches. Expanded clones get a size class; other rows say once, few or many, or leave the size out.

>14|TRBJ2-3|once|TRBV28|.
TGTGCCAGCAGTTCCTGGTCTAGCACAGATACGCAGTATTTT
CASSSWSSTDTQYF
>15|TRBJ1-2|.|TRBV9|.
TGTGCCAGCAGCGTTGGCCCCACGGTGTCCTATGGCTACACCTTC
CASSVGPTVSYGYTF
>15|TRBJ1-6|.|TRBV7-9|.
TGTGCCAGCAGCCAGACGAGCTCCTATAATTCACCCCTCCACTTT
CASSQTSSYNSPLHF
>14|TRBJ2-7|.|TRBV6-1|TRBD1
TGTGCCAGCAGGCCCACGACAGGGTCGGGGGAGCAGTACTTC
CASRPTTGSGEQYF
>17|TRBJ2-7|.|TRBV27|TRBD2
TGTGCCAGCAGTGGAAGGGCTAGCGGGACGGTTAGGTACGAGCAGTACTTC
CASSGRASGTVRYEQYF
>13|TRBJ2-7|.|TRBV7-2|.
TGTGCCAGCAGCTCCGGAGGGCCGGGAGAGCAGTACTTC
CASSSGGPGEQYF
>12|TRBJ1-5|.|TRBV28|.
TGTGCCAGCAGTTCGACTTCGCAGCCCCAGCATTTT
CASSSTSQPQHF
>15|TRBJ1-4|.|TRBV6-5|.
TGTGCCAGCAGTTACTCGGAGTGGACGGCTGAAAAACTGTTTTTT
CASSYSEWTAEKLFF
>13|TRBJ2-7|.|TRBV25-1|.
TGTGCCACCCGGGATGTAAGCTCCTACGAGCAGTACTTC
CATRDVSSYEQYF
>15|TRBJ1-5|once|TRBV5-8|.
TGTGCCAGCAGCTCTGGAGTCAATAGCAATCAGCCCCAGCATTTT
CASSSGVNSNQPQHF
>14|TRBJ1-4|few|TRBV18|.
TGTGCCAGCTCACCGTACACCGCCCGTGAAAAACTGTTTTTT
CASSPYTAREKLFF
>12|TRBJ2-3|many|TRBV30|.
TGTGCCTCCACCTGGGCCCATTCTACGCAGTATTTT
CASTWAHSTQYF